These T cell receptor beta chains were read from a single sample in a study of T cells in Graves' hyperthyroidism and ophthalmopathy. TCRdb fed the multiplex PCR reads into MiXCR, producing one record per CDR3 protein. This sample has approximately 420,000 distinct CDR3 sequences, with around 14% found just once. The specimen sequenced was blood. The receptors were sampled from a young woman with Graves' hyperthyroidism. Both conserved end residues are part of each CDR3. D genes are given only for firm matches. Expanded clones are given a class, and other clones once, few, many or no size at all.

TRBV6-6	TRBD1	TRBJ1-3	.	CASSYSGQGDRQNTIYF	TGTGCCAGCAGTTACTCGGGCCAGGGGGATCGGCAAAACACCATATATTTT
TRBV9	TRBD2	TRBJ2-1	.	CASSVEGWSGRNYNEQFF	TGTGCCAGCAGCGTAGAAGGATGGAGCGGGAGGAACTACAATGAGCAGTTCTTC
TRBV29-1	.	TRBJ1-1	many	CSVDQGLLNTEAFF	TGCAGCGTTGATCAGGGGCTCTTGAACACTGAAGCTTTCTTT
TRBV2	.	TRBJ2-3	.	CASSGPPLTDTQYF	TGTGCCAGCAGTGGCCCCCCGCTCACAGATACGCAGTATTTT
TRBV5-1	TRBD2	TRBJ2-3	.	CASRLLAAAGDTQYF	TGCGCCAGCAGATTACTAGCGGCAGCGGGAGATACGCAGTATTTT
TRBV30	.	TRBJ1-4	many	CAYKWWANEKLFF	TGTGCCTACAAGTGGTGGGCTAATGAAAAACTGTTTTTT
TRBV30	.	TRBJ2-5	many	CAWSNSQETQYF	TGTGCCTGGAGTAACAGTCAAGAGACCCAGTACTTC
TRBV5-6	.	TRBJ1-1	few	CASSIQGLDAFF	TGTGCCAGCAGCATACAGGGTTTGGATGCTTTCTTT
TRBV5-1	.	TRBJ1-4	few	CASSSDPGTRGEKLFF	TGCGCCAGCAGCTCCGACCCGGGGACCAGAGGGGAAAAACTGTTTTTT
TRBV12-3/TRBV12-4	.	TRBJ1-1	.	CASSLQVGNTEAFF	TGTGCCAGCAGTTTACAGGTAGGGAACACTGAAGCTTTCTTT
TRBV6-1	.	TRBJ1-1	many	CASRGVLNTEAFF	TGTGCCAGCAGAGGAGTCCTGAACACTGAAGCTTTCTTT
TRBV2	.	TRBJ2-2	.	CASRTDTGELFF	TGTGCCAGCAGGACAGATACCGGGGAGCTGTTTTTT
TRBV3-1	TRBD2	TRBJ2-3	many	CASSQVAGGPGDTQYF	TGTGCCAGCAGCCAGGTGGCGGGAGGGCCGGGAGATACGCAGTATTTT
TRBV6-1	.	TRBJ2-2	few	CASTTRAGNTGELFF	TGTGCCAGCACCACAAGGGCGGGCAACACCGGGGAGCTGTTTTTT
TRBV28	.	TRBJ2-2	few	CASSLISGFTGELFF	TGTGCCAGCAGTTTAATATCGGGGTTCACCGGGGAGCTGTTTTTT
TRBV2	.	TRBJ1-5	many	CASRRTTENQPQHF	TGTGCCAGCAGGCGCACCACGGAGAATCAGCCCCAGCATTTT
TRBV20-1	.	TRBJ2-3	.	CSAPLKRRTDTQYF	TGCAGTGCCCCACTAAAACGGAGGACAGATACGCAGTATTTT
TRBV24-1	.	TRBJ2-5	many	CATSDLGGAGETQYF	TGTGCCACCAGTGATTTGGGCGGGGCAGGAGAGACCCAGTACTTC
TRBV25-1	.	TRBJ2-3	few	CASNSLGSSTDTQYF	TGTGCCAGCAACTCCTTGGGGAGTAGCACAGATACGCAGTATTTT
TRBV2	TRBD1	TRBJ2-3	many	CASRVGQGVRNTQYF	TGTGCCAGCAGAGTTGGACAGGGGGTGAGGAATACGCAGTATTTT
TRBV10-3	.	TRBJ2-7	.	CAISVAEDYEQYF	TGTGCCATCAGTGTTGCGGAAGACTACGAGCAGTACTTC
TRBV2	.	TRBJ1-5	many	CASSRGPNQPQHF	TGTGCCAGCAGTAGAGGACCAAACCAGCCCCAGCATTTT
TRBV5-1	.	TRBJ2-7	many	CASSLAPGPYEQYF	TGCGCCAGCAGCTTGGCGCCAGGGCCCTACGAGCAGTACTTC
TRBV7-9	.	TRBJ2-7	.	CASSLGEYLQYF	TGTGCCAGCAGCTTAGGCGAGTATCTGCAGTACTTC
TRBV7-6	.	TRBJ2-7	few	CASSVGTGMGYEQYF	TGTGCCAGCAGCGTAGGAACCGGGATGGGTTACGAGCAGTACTTC
TRBV27	.	TRBJ1-5	.	CAGSLGHNQPQHF	TGTGCCGGCAGTTTGGGCCACAATCAGCCCCAGCATTTT
TRBV11-2	.	TRBJ1-1	.	CASSLGPPRGVGTEAFF	TGTGCCAGCAGCTTAGGCCCCCCTCGAGGGGTCGGCACTGAAGCTTTCTTT
TRBV10-3	.	TRBJ1-5	few	CAISEQGTPNQPQHF	TGTGCCATCAGTGAGCAAGGGACACCTAATCAGCCCCAGCATTTT
TRBV10-3	.	TRBJ2-7	.	CAISESGLLYEQYF	TGTGCCATCAGTGAGTCCGGGTTACTCTACGAGCAGTACTTC
TRBV27	TRBD2	TRBJ2-1	many	CASSFSGIPFGDEQFF	TGTGCCAGCAGTTTCAGCGGGATACCATTTGGCGATGAGCAGTTCTTC
TRBV15	.	TRBJ2-1	.	CATSSPTGLGEQFF	TGTGCCACCAGCAGCCCGACAGGCCTCGGGGAGCAGTTCTTC
TRBV29-1	TRBD1	TRBJ2-7	.	CSVVDRGRYEQYF	TGCAGCGTTGTGGACAGGGGCCGGTACGAGCAGTACTTC
TRBV20-1	TRBD2	TRBJ2-1	few	CSAAGAFNEQFF	TGCAGCGCTGCGGGAGCCTTCAATGAGCAGTTCTTC
TRBV11-3	TRBD2	TRBJ2-1	.	CASSDRNVAGENEQFF	TGTGCCAGCAGCGACAGGAACGTAGCGGGAGAAAATGAGCAGTTCTTC
TRBV20-1	.	TRBJ1-5	many	CSARAGVGQPQHF	TGCAGTGCTAGAGCAGGGGTGGGTCAGCCCCAGCATTTT
TRBV12-3/TRBV12-4	.	TRBJ2-7	many	CASSFWGNYEQYF	TGTGCCAGCAGTTTTTGGGGGAACTACGAGCAGTACTTC
TRBV18	.	TRBJ1-2	many	CASSPPSGGLGYTF	TGTGCCAGCTCACCACCTAGCGGGGGTCTAGGCTACACCTTC
TRBV6-1	.	TRBJ1-2	few	CASKGGLGPNYGYTF	TGTGCCAGCAAGGGGGGCTTGGGCCCTAACTATGGCTACACCTTC
TRBV20-1	TRBD2	TRBJ2-2	many	CSARPGLAVGELFF	TGCAGTGCTAGGCCGGGACTAGCGGTCGGGGAGCTGTTTTTT
TRBV20-1	.	TRBJ2-7	few	CSARFSNYEQYF	TGCAGTGCTAGATTCTCGAACTACGAGCAGTACTTC
TRBV11-1	.	TRBJ2-1	few	CASRLEALPGHNEQFF	TGTGCCAGCCGCTTAGAGGCACTCCCAGGGCACAATGAGCAGTTCTTC
TRBV18	TRBD1	TRBJ1-2	many	CASSPGTGYGYTF	TGTGCCAGCTCACCCGGGACAGGCTATGGCTACACCTTC
TRBV7-8	TRBD2	TRBJ2-7	many	CASSSGLAGDSYEQYF	TGTGCCAGCAGCTCTGGACTAGCGGGGGATTCCTACGAGCAGTACTTC
TRBV20-1	.	TRBJ2-3	many	CSAGRSTDTQYF	TGCAGTGCGGGGAGGAGCACAGATACGCAGTATTTT
TRBV20-1	TRBD1	TRBJ2-7	many	CSAREVGQGDEQYF	TGCAGTGCTAGAGAGGTGGGACAGGGGGACGAGCAGTACTTC
TRBV11-2	TRBD2	TRBJ2-2	.	CASSLVASGRANTGELFF	TGTGCCAGCAGCTTAGTGGCTAGCGGGAGGGCGAACACCGGGGAGCTGTTTTTT
TRBV28	.	TRBJ2-7	many	CASSKGTPAAPPYEQYF	TGTGCCAGCTCCAAGGGGACCCCAGCGGCCCCCCCCTACGAGCAGTACTTC
TRBV7-2	TRBD1	TRBJ2-5	few	CASSFIQGEETQYF	TGTGCCAGCAGTTTCATACAGGGGGAAGAGACCCAGTACTTC
TRBV10-3	.	TRBJ2-5	many	CAISWTEQETQYF	TGTGCCATCAGCTGGACGGAGCAAGAGACCCAGTACTTC
TRBV15	.	TRBJ2-1	few	CATSRDRVGFRSYNEQFF	TGTGCCACCAGCAGAGATAGGGTCGGGTTTCGGTCCTACAATGAGCAGTTCTTC
TRBV6-1	.	TRBJ2-7	.	CAGSEAGQLDEQYF	TGTGCCGGCAGTGAAGCGGGACAGCTGGACGAGCAGTACTTC